The text below deals with one T cell receptor (beta chain). Its antigen remains unidentified. The data stem from a study of resident and recirculating memory T cells in vitiligo. Only in-frame clones appear in the TCRdb table, and some are missing; sequencing was by immunoSEQ multiplex PCR. Here the sample spans around 40,000 clones, approximately 91% being singletons. CDR1 and CDR2 from the germline V gene are MGHRA and YSYEKL. The CDR3 runs 11 residues. The V end was cut by 8 bases, the J end by 5 bases, with 7 bases between. Study observations and caveats: No single dominant TCR clone appeared; lesion clonality varied.

The sequence was collected from a male donor with vitiligo. This rearrangement joins TRBV4-1 to TRBJ2-1; D remains ambiguous. Sample: blood. The CDR3 DNA is TGCGCCAGCCGACACAACAATGAGCAGTTCTTC. This translates into CASRHNNEQFF.